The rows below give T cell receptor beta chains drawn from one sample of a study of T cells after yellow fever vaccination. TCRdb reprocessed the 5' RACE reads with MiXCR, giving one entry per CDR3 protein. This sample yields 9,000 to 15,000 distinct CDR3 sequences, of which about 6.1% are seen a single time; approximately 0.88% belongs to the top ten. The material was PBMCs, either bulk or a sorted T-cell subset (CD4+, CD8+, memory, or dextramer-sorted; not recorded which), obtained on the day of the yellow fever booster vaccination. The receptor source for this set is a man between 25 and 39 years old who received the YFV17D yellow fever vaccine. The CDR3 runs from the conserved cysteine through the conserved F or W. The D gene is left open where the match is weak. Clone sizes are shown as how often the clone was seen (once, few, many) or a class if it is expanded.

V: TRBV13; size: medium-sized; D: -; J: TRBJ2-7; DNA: TGTGCCAGCAGCCGCCAGGGGGGGGCCTACGAGCAGTACTTC; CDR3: CASSRQGGAYEQYF
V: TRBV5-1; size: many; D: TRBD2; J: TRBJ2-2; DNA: TGCGCCAGCAGCTTCCTAGCGGGAGGGCCGTCCGGGGAGCTGTTTTTT; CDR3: CASSFLAGGPSGELFF
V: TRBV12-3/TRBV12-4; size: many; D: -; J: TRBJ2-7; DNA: TGTGCCAGCAGTTTTCAGGGTTTTGGCGAGCAGTACTTC; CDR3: CASSFQGFGEQYF
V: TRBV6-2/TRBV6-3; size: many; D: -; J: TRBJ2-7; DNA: TGTGCCAGCAGTTACTCGGGCTCCTACGAGCAGTACTTC; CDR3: CASSYSGSYEQYF
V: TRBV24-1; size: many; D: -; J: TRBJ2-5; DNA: TGTGCCACCAGTCCCGCGCCGGGACCTCAAGAGACCCAGTACTTC; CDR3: CATSPAPGPQETQYF
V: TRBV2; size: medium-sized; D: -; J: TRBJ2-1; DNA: TGTGCCAGCAGGCCCGCCGCGGGATCGGCAAATGAGCAGTTCTTC; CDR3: CASRPAAGSANEQFF
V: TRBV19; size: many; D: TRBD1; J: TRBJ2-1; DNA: TGTGCCAGTACTGCCCTGGACAGGGCTCCACAAGAGCAGTTCTTC; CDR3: CASTALDRAPQEQFF
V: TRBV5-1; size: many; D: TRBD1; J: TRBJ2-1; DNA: TGCGCCAGCAGCACCGGGACAGGGGGCTATGAGCAGTTCTTC; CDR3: CASSTGTGGYEQFF
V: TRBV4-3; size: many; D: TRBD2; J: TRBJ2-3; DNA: TGCGCCAGCAGCCAAGAATTGGCGGGAGGGAGGGATACGCAGTATTTT; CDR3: CASSQELAGGRDTQYF
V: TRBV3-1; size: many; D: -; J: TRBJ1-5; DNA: TGTGCCAGCAGCCAGATGCAGGCCCAGCCCCAGCATTTT; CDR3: CASSQMQAQPQHF
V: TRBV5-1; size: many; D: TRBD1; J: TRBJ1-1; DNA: TGCGCCAGCAGCTTGCAGGGGGTCACTGAAGCTTTCTTT; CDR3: CASSLQGVTEAFF
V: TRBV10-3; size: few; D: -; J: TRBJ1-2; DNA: TGTGCCATCACCGAGACACCCGGCTATGGCTACACCTTC; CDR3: CAITETPGYGYTF
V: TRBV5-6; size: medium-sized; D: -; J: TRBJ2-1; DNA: TGTGCCAGCAGCTTGAGGACCACGCAGTTCTTC; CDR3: CASSLRTTQFF
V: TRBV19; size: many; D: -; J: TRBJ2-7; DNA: TGTGCCAGTAGTCGACGGGACATACCCTACGAGCAGTACTTC; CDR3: CASSRRDIPYEQYF
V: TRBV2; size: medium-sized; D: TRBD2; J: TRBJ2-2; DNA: TGTGCCAGCAGTGAACCCGGGACTAGCGGGAGTGGCACCGGGGAGCTGTTTTTT; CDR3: CASSEPGTSGSGTGELFF
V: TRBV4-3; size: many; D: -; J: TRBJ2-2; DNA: TGCGCCAGCAGCCCCCAACAGGGGGAGCTGTTTTTT; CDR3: CASSPQQGELFF
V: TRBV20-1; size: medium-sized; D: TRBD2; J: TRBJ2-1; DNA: TGCAGTGCTCCCCCGGGACTAGCGGGAGGAGGCAATGAGCAGTTCTTC; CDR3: CSAPPGLAGGGNEQFF